Sequencing of this T cell receptor beta chain was carried out in a study of T cells in Graves' hyperthyroidism and ophthalmopathy. This clonotype has ten or more counts. As yet, its antigen is unknown. General observations from the study: A 13 V-J signature model discriminated ophthalmopathy versus stable hyperthyroidism.

Deletions cut 4 bases from V and 3 bases from J, with 14 bases between. CDR3 length: 14 amino acids. In germline, CDR1 is SGDLS, CDR2 YYNGEE. RNA transcripts provided the source from which TCR beta CDR3 regions were amplified. An initial round of RT-PCR targeting the TCR CDR3 relied on the HTBI primer set. A single record per CDR3 protein comes from TCRdb applying MiXCR to the multiplex PCR reads. The table shows a few hundred thousand distinct CDR3 sequences, with 46% occurring only once. Sequences were obtained from peripheral blood or thyroid tissue (not recorded which). This chain uses TRBV9 with TRBJ2-7, with a possible D match to TRBD1 (6 bases). This receptor was taken from an adult woman with Graves' disease, either hyperthyroidism or ophthalmopathy (not recorded which). The CDR3 loop is CASSTGHSSYEQYF. The CDR3 region has the DNA TGTGCCAGCAGCACGGGACATTCGAGCTACGAGCAGTACTTC.